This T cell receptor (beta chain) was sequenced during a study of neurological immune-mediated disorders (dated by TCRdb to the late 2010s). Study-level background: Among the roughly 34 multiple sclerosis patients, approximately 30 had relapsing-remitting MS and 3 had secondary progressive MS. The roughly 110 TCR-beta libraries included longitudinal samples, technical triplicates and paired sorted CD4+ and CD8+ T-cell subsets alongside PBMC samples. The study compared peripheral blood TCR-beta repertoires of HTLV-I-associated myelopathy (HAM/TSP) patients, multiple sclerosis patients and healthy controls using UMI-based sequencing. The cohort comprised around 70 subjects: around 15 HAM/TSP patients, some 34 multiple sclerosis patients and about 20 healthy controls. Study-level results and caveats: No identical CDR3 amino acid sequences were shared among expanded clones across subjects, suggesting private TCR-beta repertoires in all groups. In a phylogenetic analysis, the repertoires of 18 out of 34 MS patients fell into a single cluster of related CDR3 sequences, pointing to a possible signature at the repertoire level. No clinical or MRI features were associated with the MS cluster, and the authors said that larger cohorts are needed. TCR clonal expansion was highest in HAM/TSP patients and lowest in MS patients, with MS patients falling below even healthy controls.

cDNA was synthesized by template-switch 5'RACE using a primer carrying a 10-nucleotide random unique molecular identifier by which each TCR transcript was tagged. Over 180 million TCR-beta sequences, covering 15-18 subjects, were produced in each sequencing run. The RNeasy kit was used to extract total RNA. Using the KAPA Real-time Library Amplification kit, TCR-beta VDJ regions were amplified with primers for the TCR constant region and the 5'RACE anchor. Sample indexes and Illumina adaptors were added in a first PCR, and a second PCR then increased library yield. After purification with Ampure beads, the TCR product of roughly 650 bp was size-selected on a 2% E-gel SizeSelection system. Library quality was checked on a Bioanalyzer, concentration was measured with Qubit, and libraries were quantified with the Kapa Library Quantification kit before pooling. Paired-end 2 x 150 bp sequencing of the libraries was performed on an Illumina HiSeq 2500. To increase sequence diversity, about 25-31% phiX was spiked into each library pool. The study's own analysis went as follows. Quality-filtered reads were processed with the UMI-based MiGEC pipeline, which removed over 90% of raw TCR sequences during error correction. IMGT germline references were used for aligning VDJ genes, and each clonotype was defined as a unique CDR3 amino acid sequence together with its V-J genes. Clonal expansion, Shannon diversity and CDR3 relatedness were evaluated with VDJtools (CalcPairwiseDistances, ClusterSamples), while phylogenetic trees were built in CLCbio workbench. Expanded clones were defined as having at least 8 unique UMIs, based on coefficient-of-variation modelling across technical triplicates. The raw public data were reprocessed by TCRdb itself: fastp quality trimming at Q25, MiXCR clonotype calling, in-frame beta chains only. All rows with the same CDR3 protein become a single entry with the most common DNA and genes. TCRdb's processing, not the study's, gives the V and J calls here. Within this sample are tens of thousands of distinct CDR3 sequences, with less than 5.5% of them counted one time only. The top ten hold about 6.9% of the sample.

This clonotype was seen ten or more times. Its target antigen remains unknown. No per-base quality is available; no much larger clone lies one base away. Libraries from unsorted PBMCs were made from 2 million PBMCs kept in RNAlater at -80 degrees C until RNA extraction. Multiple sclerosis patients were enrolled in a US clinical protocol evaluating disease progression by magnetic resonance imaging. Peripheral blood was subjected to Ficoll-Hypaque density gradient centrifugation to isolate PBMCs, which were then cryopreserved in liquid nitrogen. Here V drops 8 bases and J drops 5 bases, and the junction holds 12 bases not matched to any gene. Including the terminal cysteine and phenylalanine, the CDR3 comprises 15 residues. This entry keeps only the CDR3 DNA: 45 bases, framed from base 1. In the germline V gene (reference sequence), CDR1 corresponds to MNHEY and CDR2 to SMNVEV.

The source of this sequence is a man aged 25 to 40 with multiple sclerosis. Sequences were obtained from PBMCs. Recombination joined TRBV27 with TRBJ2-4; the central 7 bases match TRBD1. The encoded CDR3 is CASGSWDSKENIQYF. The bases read TGTGCCAGCGGCTCATGGGACAGCAAGGAAAACATTCAGTACTTC.